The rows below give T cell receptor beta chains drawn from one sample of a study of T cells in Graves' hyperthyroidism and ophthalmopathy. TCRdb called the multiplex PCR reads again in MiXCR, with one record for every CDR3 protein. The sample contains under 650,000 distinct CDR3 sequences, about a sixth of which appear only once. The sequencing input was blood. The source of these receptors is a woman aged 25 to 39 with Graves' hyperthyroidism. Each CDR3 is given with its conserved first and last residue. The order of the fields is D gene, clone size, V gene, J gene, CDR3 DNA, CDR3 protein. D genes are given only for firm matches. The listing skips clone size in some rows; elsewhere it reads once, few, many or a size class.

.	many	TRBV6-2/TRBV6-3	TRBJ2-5	TGTGCCAGCAGTTACTCGGAAGCAGGAACCCAGTACTTC	CASSYSEAGTQYF
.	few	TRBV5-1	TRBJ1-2	TGCGCCAGCAGCTTGGGGGTGACTCCTACGTTAGATGGCTACACCTTC	CASSLGVTPTLDGYTF
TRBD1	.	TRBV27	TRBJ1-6	TGTGCCAGCAGTACCCTACAGGGGGCGGTTTCACCCCTCCACTTT	CASSTLQGAVSPLHF
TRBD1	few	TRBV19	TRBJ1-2	TGTGCCAGTGAACGTACAGGGGGCGAGAGCTATGGCTACACCTTC	CASERTGGESYGYTF
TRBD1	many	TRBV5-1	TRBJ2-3	TGCGCCAGCAGCTTGGGAGGACAGGGGGGCACAGATACGCAGTATTTT	CASSLGGQGGTDTQYF
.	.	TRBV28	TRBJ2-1	TGTGCCAGCAGTTTACAGTACTCCTACGATGAGCAGTTCTTC	CASSLQYSYDEQFF
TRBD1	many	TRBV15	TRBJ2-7	TGTGCCACCAGCAGAGGCCGGGACAGGGTCTTCTTCAGCTCCTACGAGCAGTACTTC	CATSRGRDRVFFSSYEQYF
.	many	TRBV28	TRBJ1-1	TGTGCCAGCAGTTTTTCCATAGGAGCGTACACTGAAGCTTTCTTT	CASSFSIGAYTEAFF
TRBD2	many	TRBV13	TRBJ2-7	TGTGCCAGCCGAACGGGACTAGCGGACGAGCAGTACTTC	CASRTGLADEQYF
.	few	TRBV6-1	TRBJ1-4	TGTGCCTCCCAAGGGGGGGGCGCAGATGAAAAACTGTTTTTT	CASQGGGADEKLFF
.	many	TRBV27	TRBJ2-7	TGTGCCAGCAGCAGGGAGGGACACATCCCCTACGAGCAGTACTTC	CASSREGHIPYEQYF
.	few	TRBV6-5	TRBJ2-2	TGTGCCAGCAGTTACTCGGGGCAGGTGAACACCGGGGAGCTGTTTTTT	CASSYSGQVNTGELFF
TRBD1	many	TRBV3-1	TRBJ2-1	TGTGCCAGCAGCCCTTTGACAGGGGGAGTAGGGTACAATGAGCAGTTCTTC	CASSPLTGGVGYNEQFF
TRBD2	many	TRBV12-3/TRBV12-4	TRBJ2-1	TGTGCCAGCAGAGGGACTAGCGGGAGGAACAATGAGCAGTTCTTC	CASRGTSGRNNEQFF
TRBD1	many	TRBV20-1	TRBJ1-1	TGCAGTGCTCCTGGGACAGGCCTTGAAGCTTTCTTT	CSAPGTGLEAFF
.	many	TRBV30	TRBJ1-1	TGTGCCTGGAGTGTTTTTAAGAACACTGAAGCTTTCTTT	CAWSVFKNTEAFF
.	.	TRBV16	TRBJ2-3	TGTGCCAGCAGCCGGGCAAAGAGAGATACGCAGTATTTT	CASSRAKRDTQYF
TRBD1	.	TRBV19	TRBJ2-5	TGTGCCAGTAGTACCCGGACAGGGTCGGAGACCCAGTACTTC	CASSTRTGSETQYF
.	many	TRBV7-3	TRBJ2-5	TGTGCCAGCAGCTTAATGGGGGACGGAGGGGAGACCCAGTACTTC	CASSLMGDGGETQYF
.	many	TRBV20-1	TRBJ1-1	TGCAGTGCCATATTACACGGGGGAAAGGAAGCTTTCTTT	CSAILHGGKEAFF
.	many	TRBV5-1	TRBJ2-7	TGCGCCAGCAGTGAGCTAGAGTCCTACGAGCAGTACTTC	CASSELESYEQYF
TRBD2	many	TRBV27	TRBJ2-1	TGTGCCAGCAGTTTTATAACTAGCGGGGGCCCGGCAGAGCAGTTCTTC	CASSFITSGGPAEQFF
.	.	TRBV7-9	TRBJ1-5	TGTGCCAGCAGCTTCTCACCCGGAGAACAGCCCCAGCATTTT	CASSFSPGEQPQHF
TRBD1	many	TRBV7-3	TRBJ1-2	TGTGCCAGCAGCCCCGGGACAGGGACGGTTGGCTACACCTTC	CASSPGTGTVGYTF
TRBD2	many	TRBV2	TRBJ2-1	TGTGCCAGCGGGAGGGCCATCAATGAGCAGTTCTTC	CASGRAINEQFF
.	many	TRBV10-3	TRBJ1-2	TGTGCCATCAGACCAGGGGAAAACTATGGCTACACCTTC	CAIRPGENYGYTF
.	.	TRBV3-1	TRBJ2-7	TGTGCCAGCAGCCAAGACACAACCTCCTACGAGCAGTACTTC	CASSQDTTSYEQYF
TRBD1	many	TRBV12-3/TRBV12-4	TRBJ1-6	TGTGCCAGCAGGACAGGGGGCAATTCACCCCTCCACTTT	CASRTGGNSPLHF
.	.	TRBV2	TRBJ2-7	TGTGCCAGCAGTGAAACCGAATGGGAGCAGTACTTC	CASSETEWEQYF
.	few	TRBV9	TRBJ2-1	TGTGCCAGCAGCGCCGGATCGGACAATGAGCAGTTCTTC	CASSAGSDNEQFF
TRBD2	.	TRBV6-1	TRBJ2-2	TGTGCCAGCAGTGAACTAGCGGGAGGCGGCGGGGAGCTGTTTTTT	CASSELAGGGGELFF
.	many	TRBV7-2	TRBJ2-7	TGTGCCAGCAGCGTCGACAGCCCCATCGAGCAGTACTTC	CASSVDSPIEQYF